This section outlines one T cell receptor (beta chain) sequence together with its context. Repertoires were generated with immunoSEQ multiplex PCR, while TCRdb's copy carries only in-frame clones and drops some. Of approximately 100,000 clones detected, approximately 58% appear once; the ten largest clones hold around 37%. The data were taken from a study of cytotoxic CD8 clonotypes in ibrutinib-treated CLL. The CDR3 totals 14 residues. Per the germline V gene, CDR1 is MGHDK and CDR2 is SYGVNS. Trimming removed 6 bases from V and 5 bases from J, with 16 bases in between. The clonotype comes from a human donor with chronic lymphocytic leukemia. The sample was PBMCs, taken after 24 months of ibrutinib treatment. V is TRBV25-1 and J is TRBJ2-5; D call uncertain. CDR3 loop: CASRGSWALETQYF. Written as DNA, the CDR3 is TGTGCCAGCAGGGGGTCATGGGCACTGGAGACCCAGTACTTC.